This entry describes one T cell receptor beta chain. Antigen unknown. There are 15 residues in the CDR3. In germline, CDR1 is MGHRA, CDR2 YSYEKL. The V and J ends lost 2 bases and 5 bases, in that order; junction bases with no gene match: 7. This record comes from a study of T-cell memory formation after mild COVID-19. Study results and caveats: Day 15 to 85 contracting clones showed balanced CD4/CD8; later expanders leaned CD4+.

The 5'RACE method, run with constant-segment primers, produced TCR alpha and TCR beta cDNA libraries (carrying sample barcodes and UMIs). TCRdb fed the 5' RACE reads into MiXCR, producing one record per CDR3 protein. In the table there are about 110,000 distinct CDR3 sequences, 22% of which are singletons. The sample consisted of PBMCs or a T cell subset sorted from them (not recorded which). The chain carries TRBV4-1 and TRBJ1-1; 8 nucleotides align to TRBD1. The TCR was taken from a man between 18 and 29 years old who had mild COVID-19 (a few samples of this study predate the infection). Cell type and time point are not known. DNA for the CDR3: TGCGCCAGCAGCCAATGGGACAGGTCTCGGACTGAAGCTTTCTTT. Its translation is CASSQWDRSRTEAFF.